These 22 T cell receptor beta chains originate from one sample sequenced in a study of blood T cell repertoires in COVID-19. Method: immunoSEQ multiplex PCR; TCRdb's copy keeps in-frame clones and lacks some. The sample lists 85,000 to 90,000 clones; approximately 86% were seen once. The specimen sequenced was peripheral blood. These receptors all stem from a man aged 80 or over with active or convalescent COVID-19.

The CDR3 sequence is CASSPGIQETQYF. In nucleotides, the CDR3 is TGTGCCAGCAGCCCGGGAATCCAAGAGACCCAGTACTTC. The J gene is TRBJ2-5, the V gene TRBV5-8; D is perhaps TRBD2 (5 bases). V gave up 4 bases and J gave up 1 base, with 8 bases separating them. The length of the CDR3 is 13 residues. The germline gives CDR1 SGHTS, CDR2 YDEGEE.

This chain joins TRBV1 and TRBJ2-1; the D call TRBD2 from the table was never checked on the DNA. TRBV1 is a pseudogene locus. The CDR3 sequence is 16 residues long. The CDR3 is CTSSQSAGEVYNEQFF. The CDR3 nucleotides are TGCACCAGCAGCCAATCGGCGGGAGAGGTCTACAATGAGCAGTTCTTC.

As to this clone: At one boundary the junction diverges from the germline segment, which might be a read error. The chain is built from TRBV7-9 and TRBJ2-1, with D perhaps matching TRBD2 (6 bases). From germline, CDR1 is SEHNR and CDR2 FQNEAQ (reference sequence). The CDR3 length is 15 residues. The CDR3 nucleotides read TGTGCCAGCAGTTTAGACATAGGGAGGTGGAATGAGCAGTTCTTC. Amino acids: CASSLDIGRWNEQFF. Combining the CDR3 with reference TRBV7-9 and TRBJ2-1 gives the whole variable domain DTGVSQNPRHKITKRGQNVTFRCDPISEHNRLYWYRQTLGQGPEFLTYFQNEAQLEKSRLLSDRFSAERPKGSFSTLEIQRTEQGDSAMYLCASSLDIGRWNEQFFGPGTRLTVL.

The V call is TRBV4-3, the J call TRBJ2-6; possibly TRBD1 for D (6 bases). V was trimmed by 4 bases and J by 0 bases, leaving 22 bases between them. This CDR3 is built from 20 residues. CDR1 is LGHNA, CDR2 YSLEER, per germline. In DNA form, the CDR3 reads TGCGCCAGCAGCCCCCAAGGGTTTCAGGGGACCAGCTCTGGGGCCAACGTCCTGACTTTC. Its protein product is CASSPQGFQGTSSGANVLTF.

J is TRBJ2-7 and V is TRBV18; D possibly corresponds to TRBD2 (5 bases). Germline V gene data show CDR1 as KGHSH and CDR2 as LQKENI. Trimming cost V 0 bases and J 0 bases, with 9 bases left between them. The CDR3 totals 15 residues. This chain's CDR3 is CASSPPTGSSYEQYF. The DNA of the CDR3 is TGTGCCAGCTCACCACCGACGGGGAGCTCCTACGAGCAGTACTTC. The full variable domain, its missing parts supplied by reference TRBV18 and TRBJ2-7, is NAGVMQNPRHLVRRRGQEARLRCSPMKGHSHVYWYRQLPEEGLKFMVYLQKENIIDESGMPKERFSAEFPKEGPSILRIQQVVRGDSAAYFCASSPPTGSSYEQYFGPGTRLTVT.

The CDR3 here is CASSSSGSLYEQYF. The CDR3 nucleotides read TGTGCCAGCAGCTCTAGCGGGAGTCTCTACGAGCAGTACTTC. The chain carries TRBV7-2 and TRBJ2-7; 10 positions match TRBD2. The CDR3 totals 14 residues. From germline, CDR1 is SGHTA and CDR2 FQGNSA. The junction had 3 bases not matched to a gene; V was cut back by 4 bases and J by 3 bases.

The DNA for the CDR3 is TGCAGTGCTAGCGGGTTGGGACCCCTCCACTTT. Its translation: CSASGLGPLHF. The chain couples TRBV20-1 to TRBJ1-6; D is uncertain. CDR3 length: 11 residues. Germline V gene sequence: CDR1 DFQATT, CDR2 SNEGSKA (reference sequence). Trimming cost V 3 bases and J 12 bases, with 9 bases left between them.

The gene calls are TRBV4-3 and TRBJ1-5; TRBD1 matches 9 bases. Germline V gives CDR1 LGHNA, CDR2 YSLEER. The CDR3 runs 16 residues. J lost 6 bases, V lost 0 bases, and 6 bases had no gene match. This CDR3 reads CASSQDPGTGFQPQHF. CDR3 bases: TGCGCCAGCAGCCAAGACCCCGGGACAGGGTTTCAGCCCCAGCATTTT.

This clone was seen just once. The J gene is TRBJ1-2, the V gene TRBV7-8, with a weak D call TRBD1 (6 bases). The germline V gene has CDR1 SGHVS and CDR2 FQNEAQ. This CDR3 spans 15 amino acids. Trimming stripped 5 bases from V and 4 bases from J, with 17 bases between. Written as DNA, the CDR3 is TGTGCCAGCAGCCGAGCGGGCAGGGGAAGCTATGGCTACACCTTC. Translated: CASSRAGRGSYGYTF.

The chain is built from TRBV11-2 and TRBJ1-5; D not resolved. Between the trimmed V and J ends, which lost 5 bases and 7 bases, there was a span of 12 bases. This CDR3 has 13 residues. Germline V gene sequence: CDR1 SGHAT, CDR2 FQNNGV. Written as DNA, the CDR3 is TGTGCCAGCAGCCCAGAGGAGGGACAGCCCCAGCATTTT. This sequence encodes CASSPEEGQPQHF. The full variable domain, with the rest looked up from reference TRBV11-2 and TRBJ1-5, is EAGVAQSPRYKIIEKRQSVAFWCNPISGHATLYWYQQILGQGPKLLIQFQNNGVVDDSQLPKDRFSAERLKGVDSTLKIQPAKLEDSAVYLCASSPEEGQPQHFGDGTRLSIL.

This chain connects TRBV10-3 to TRBJ2-2; 8 nucleotides line up with TRBD2. With V trimmed by 4 bases and J by 6 bases, 4 bases remained unmatched. CDR1 ENHRY and CDR2 SYGVKD come from the germline V gene. This CDR3 region has 14 residues. CDR3 DNA sequence: TGTGCCATCAGTGGGGGACTAGGGGCCGGGGAGCTGTTTTTT. Protein: CAISGGLGAGELFF.

This clone was recorded a few times. The chain employs TRBV19 and TRBJ1-2, with D tentatively TRBD1 (5 bases). Trimming removed 3 bases at V and 3 bases at J, with 17 bases between. Per the germline V gene, CDR1 is LNHDA and CDR2 is SQIVND (reference sequence). This CDR3 contains 16 residues. The CDR3 DNA follows: TGTGCCAGTAGTATCCTTCTCAGGGAGGGGTACTATGGCTACACCTTC. It encodes CASSILLREGYYGYTF.

The chain has TRBV19 and TRBJ2-5; 10 bases are a match to TRBD2. In germline, CDR1 is LNHDA, CDR2 SQIVND (reference sequence). The CDR3 extends over 16 amino acids. V dropped 4 bases and J dropped 5; count of bases not matched to a gene: 10. CDR3 DNA sequence: TGTGCCAGTAGTACCTCAGCGGGAGGGCCTTTTGAGACCCAGTACTTC. It yields the protein CASSTSAGGPFETQYF.

The chain has TRBV5-1 and TRBJ2-3; 8 nucleotides line up with TRBD2. J was trimmed by 2 bases and V by 0 bases; bases with no gene match: 8. Germline loops: CDR1 SGHRS, CDR2 YFSETQ. The CDR3 extends over 17 amino acids. The DNA for the CDR3 is TGCGCCAGCAGCTTGGGTTCAGGCGGGAGGCCCACAGATACGCAGTATTTT. This encodes CASSLGSGGRPTDTQYF.

The chain recombines TRBV9 with TRBJ2-3; 9 nucleotides agree with TRBD2. This CDR3 region has 16 residues. Germline assignment: CDR1 SGDLS and CDR2 YYNGEE. V gave up 0 bases and J gave up 2 bases; unmatched junction bases: 4. For the CDR3, the DNA is TGTGCCAGCAGCGTAGGCCTAGCGGGACTCACAGATACGCAGTATTTT. Encoded protein: CASSVGLAGLTDTQYF.

A few counts support this clone. This rearrangement joins TRBV4-3 to TRBJ2-7; TRBD1 is a possible D gene (5 bases). The CDR3 contains 16 residues. V was trimmed by 0 bases and J by 0 bases, leaving 12 bases between them. Germline V gene sequence: CDR1 LGHNA, CDR2 YSLEER. CDR3 amino acids: CASSQDRRGSSYEQYF. In nucleotides, the CDR3 is TGCGCCAGCAGCCAAGATCGAAGGGGTAGCTCCTACGAGCAGTACTTC.

The table lists this clone with a count of one. This chain links TRBV29-1 with TRBJ2-7, with D tentatively TRBD2 (5 bases). The V end was cut by 5 bases, the J end by 2 bases, with 16 bases between. The CDR3 runs 14 residues. CDR1 is SQVTM, CDR2 ANQGSEA, per germline. The CDR3 loop is CSVYLAVTAYEQYF. CDR3 DNA: TGCAGCGTTTATCTAGCAGTTACGGCCTACGAGCAGTACTTC.

The chain joins TRBV19 to TRBJ1-1; the match to TRBD1 covers 8 bases. The V gene end was trimmed by 4 bases and the J gene end by 4 bases; junction bases not matched to a gene: 14. In germline, CDR1 is LNHDA, CDR2 SQIVND (reference sequence). This CDR3 has 17 residues. CDR3 DNA: TGTGCCAGTAGTACCCCCCGGGACAGGAGGACCCGCACTGAAGCTTTCTTT. Its translation is CASSTPRDRRTRTEAFF.

V and J are TRBV5-1 and TRBJ2-2, with D maybe TRBD1 (6 bases). This CDR3 is 14 amino acids long. Trimming stripped 4 bases from V and 5 bases from J, with 12 bases between. CDR1 and CDR2 from the germline V gene are SGHRS and YFSETQ. The CDR3 region has the DNA TGCGCCAGCAGCCCACAGGGAGTTACCGGGGAGCTGTTTTTT. It encodes CASSPQGVTGELFF.

This chain joins TRBV4-3 and TRBJ2-7; 7 bases agree with TRBD2. J was trimmed by 7 bases and V by 4 bases; bases with no gene match: 13. Germline CDR1 and CDR2: LGHNA and YSLEER. The CDR3 covers 15 residues. The CDR3 spells CASSRKAGPLWEQYF. The CDR3, as DNA: TGCGCCAGCAGCCGGAAAGCGGGGCCCCTCTGGGAGCAGTACTTC.

V and J are TRBV28 and TRBJ2-7, with 13 positions matching TRBD2. The CDR3 extends over 16 amino acids. J was trimmed by 6 bases and V by 5 bases; bases with no gene match: 10. In germline, CDR1 is MDHEN, CDR2 SYDVKM. CDR3 protein: CASSPVRTSGRTEQYF. CDR3 nucleotide sequence: TGTGCCAGCAGTCCCGTTCGGACTAGCGGGAGAACCGAGCAGTACTTC. The full variable domain, its missing parts supplied by reference TRBV28 and TRBJ2-7, is DVKVTQSSRYLVKRTGEKVFLECVQDMDHENMFWYRQDPGLGLRLIYFSYDVKMKEKGDIPEGYSVSREKKERFSLILESASTNQTSMYLCASSPVRTSGRTEQYFGPGTRLTVT.

The rearrangement uses TRBV5-1 and TRBJ2-6, with 7 bases that match TRBD1. Germline trimming cut 9 bases from V and 0 bases from J; bases unmatched to any gene: 9. The CDR3 contains 16 residues. Germline V lookup: CDR1 SGHRS, CDR2 YFSETQ. For the CDR3, the DNA is TGCGCCACCCGGGACAGACCGCACTCTGGGGCCAACGTCCTGACTTTC. This translates into CATRDRPHSGANVLTF.